What follows are 10 T cell receptor beta chains derived from one specimen sequenced in a study of low-dose radiotherapy and immunotherapy resistance in tumors. A constant-region primer paired with the V-primer adapter amplified TCRs over about 20 PCR cycles. Using its own MiXCR run on the reads, TCRdb lists one record per CDR3 protein. The sample has about 52,000 distinct CDR3 sequences; around a third are singletons. The sample's time point: after trial treatment. Documented treatment: LDRT plus nivolumab, ipilimumab, low-dose cyclophosphamide and aspirin (RACIN trial). Sample: PBMCs, taken after low-dose radiotherapy plus immunotherapy. These TCRs come from a male donor with rectosigmoid adenocarcinoma.

Many counts were recorded for this clonotype. This rearrangement joins TRBV7-2 to TRBJ2-1; D may be TRBD1 or TRBD2 (6 bases each). The CDR3 contains 13 residues. Germline CDR1 SGHTA, CDR2 FQGNSA. The V end lost 4 bases, the J end lost 15 bases, and 19 bases lay between the germline ends. CDR3 sequence: CASSYRPGARPFF. CDR3 sequence (DNA): TGTGCCAGCAGCTACCGGCCGGGGGCGAGACCGTTCTTC. The full variable domain, completed using reference TRBV7-2 and TRBJ2-1, is GAGVSQSPSNKVTEKGKDVELRCDPISGHTALYWYRQSLGQGLEFLIYFQGNSAPDKSGLPSDRFSAERTGGSVSTLTIQRTQQEDSAVYLCASSYRPGARPFFGPGTRLTVL.

This clonotype occurred many times. V is TRBV9 and J is TRBJ1-6; D not certain. Trimming pared 4 bases from V and 6 bases from J, leaving 11 bases between. The CDR3 has 14 amino acids. Germline V gives CDR1 SGDLS, CDR2 YYNGEE. The CDR3 sequence: CASSQRHVNSPLHF. In DNA, the CDR3 is TGTGCCAGCAGCCAGAGACACGTTAATTCACCCCTCCACTTT.

This clonotype was seen many times. V gene TRBV12-5 combines with J gene TRBJ1-1; D is perhaps TRBD1 (5 bases). Germline V CDR1 and CDR2: LGHNT, FRNRAP. The ends were cut back, 1 base at V and 1 base at J, with 10 bases in the middle. This CDR3 contains 15 residues. CDR3 in amino acids: CASGLAVGGNTEAFF. CDR3 DNA: TGTGCTAGTGGTTTGGCAGTCGGGGGGAACACTGAAGCTTTCTTT.

There are a few counts of this clonotype. The CDR3 loop is CASSYPTRDRVTYEQYF. The CDR3 DNA follows: TGTGCCAGCAGTTACCCAACCCGGGACAGGGTAACCTACGAGCAGTACTTC. V and J are TRBV6-2 or TRBV6-3 and TRBJ2-7; 9 bases match TRBD1. This CDR3 is 17 amino acids long. Germline-derived CDR1 and CDR2 are MNHEY and SVGEGT. Germline trimming cut 2 bases from V and 2 bases from J; bases unmatched to any gene: 10.

V is TRBV5-5 and J is TRBJ2-1, with D perhaps given as TRBD1 or TRBD2 (5 bases each). V was clipped by 4 bases and J by 0 bases, with 14 bases between them. Per germline, CDR1 SGHKS and CDR2 YYEKEE (reference sequence). This CDR3 region has 16 residues. The CDR3 coding sequence is TGTGCCAGCAGCGAAGGGGCGGACTTCTCCTACAATGAGCAGTTCTTC. It specifies CASSEGADFSYNEQFF.

The chain couples TRBV24-1 to TRBJ2-5, with 8 bases identical to TRBD1. This CDR3 region has 13 residues. Germline CDR1 KGHDR, CDR2 SFDVKD. Trimming took 9 bases from V and 3 from J; bases not matched to a gene: 5. CDR3 DNA sequence: TGTGCCACCCAGGACAGGGCCAAAGAGACCCAGTACTTC. It encodes CATQDRAKETQYF.

This clonotype was observed many times. This chain joins TRBV20-1 and TRBJ2-5, with TRBD2 matching over 12 bases. Looked up from germline, CDR1 is DFQATT and CDR2 is SNEGSKA (reference sequence). CDR3 length equals 14 residues. Germline trimming cut 2 bases from V and 5 bases from J; bases unmatched to any gene: 3. CDR3 residues: CSARLAGGRETQYF. As DNA, the CDR3 is TGCAGTGCTAGACTAGCGGGGGGGCGGGAGACCCAGTACTTC.

This clonotype was seen at least ten times. The chain carries TRBV6-2 or TRBV6-3 and TRBJ2-7; D perhaps matches TRBD1 (6 bases). V was pared by 11 bases and J by 3 bases, with 14 bases between. Germline V CDR1 and CDR2: MNHEY, SVGEGT. The CDR3 sequence is 12 residues long. The CDR3 nucleotides are TGTGCCGCCAGACAGGAGAGCTACGAGCAGTACTTC. This codes for CAARQESYEQYF.

This clonotype was recorded many times. CDR3 bases: TGTGCCAGCAGCCTACACCGGGACAGGGGTAGGAATGAGCAGTTCTTC. It translates to CASSLHRDRGRNEQFF. The rearrangement uses TRBV6-2 or TRBV6-3 and TRBJ2-1; 10 nucleotides line up with TRBD1. The CDR3 loop spans 16 amino acids. Trimming at V came to 6 bases and at J to 7 bases, leaving 12 bases not matched to a gene. Germline values: CDR1 MNHEY, CDR2 SVGEGT.

The chain couples TRBV18 to TRBJ2-1, with 12 positions matching TRBD2. CDR1 and CDR2 from the germline V gene are KGHSH and LQKENI. V trimming: 3 bases; J trimming: 10 bases; junction bases outside the gene matches: 7. This CDR3 has 15 amino acids. CDR3 nucleotide sequence: TGTGCCAGCTCACCTTGGACTAGCGGGATGGGGGAGCAGTTCTTC. This translates into CASSPWTSGMGEQFF.